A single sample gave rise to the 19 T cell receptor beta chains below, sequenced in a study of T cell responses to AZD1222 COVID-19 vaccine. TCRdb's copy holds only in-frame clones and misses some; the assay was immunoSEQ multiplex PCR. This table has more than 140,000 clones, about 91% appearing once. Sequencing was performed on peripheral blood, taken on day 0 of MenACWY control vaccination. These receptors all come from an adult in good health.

Here the CDR3 reads CSVAGQGNTEAFF. The DNA of the CDR3 is TGCAGCGTAGCAGGACAGGGGAACACTGAAGCTTTCTTT. The chain joins TRBV29-1 to TRBJ1-1; TRBD1 matches at 8 bases. This CDR3 is built from 13 residues. Germline V CDR1 and CDR2: SQVTM, ANQGSEA. After removal of 6 bases from V and 1 base from J, the junction contained 4 bases not matched to a gene.

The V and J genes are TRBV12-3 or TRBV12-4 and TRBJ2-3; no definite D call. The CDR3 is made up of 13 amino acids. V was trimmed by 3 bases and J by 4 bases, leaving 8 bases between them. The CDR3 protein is CASSFGWADTQYF. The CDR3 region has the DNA TGTGCCAGCAGTTTCGGGTGGGCAGATACGCAGTATTTT.

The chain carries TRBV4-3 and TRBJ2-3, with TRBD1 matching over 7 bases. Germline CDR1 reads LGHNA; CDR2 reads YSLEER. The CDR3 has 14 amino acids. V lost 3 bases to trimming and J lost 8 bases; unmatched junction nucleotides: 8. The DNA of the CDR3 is TGCGCCAGCAGCCAGAGGACAGGTGATGGTACGCAGTATTTT. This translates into CASSQRTGDGTQYF.

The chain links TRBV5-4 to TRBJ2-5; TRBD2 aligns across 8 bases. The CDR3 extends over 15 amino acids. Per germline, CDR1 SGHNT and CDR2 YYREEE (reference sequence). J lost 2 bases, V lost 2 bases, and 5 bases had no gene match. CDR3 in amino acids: CASSFSGGRQETQYF. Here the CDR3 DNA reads TGTGCCAGCAGCTTTTCGGGAGGGAGGCAAGAGACCCAGTACTTC.

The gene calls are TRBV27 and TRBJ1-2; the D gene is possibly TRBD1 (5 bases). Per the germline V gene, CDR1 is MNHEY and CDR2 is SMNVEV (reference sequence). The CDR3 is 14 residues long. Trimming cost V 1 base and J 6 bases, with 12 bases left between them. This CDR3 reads CASSLYRTSNGYTF. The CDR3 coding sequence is TGTGCCAGCAGTTTATACCGGACAAGCAATGGCTACACCTTC.

CDR3 coding DNA: TGTGCCACCGCGCGACAGGACACCGGGGAGCTGTTTTTT. This translates into CATARQDTGELFF. The gene calls are TRBV28 and TRBJ2-2; possibly TRBD1 for D (6 bases). The germline V and J ends were trimmed by 10 bases and 3 bases, with 12 bases remaining between them. The length of the CDR3 is 13 residues. Germline V gene lookup returns CDR1 MDHEN and CDR2 SYDVKM.

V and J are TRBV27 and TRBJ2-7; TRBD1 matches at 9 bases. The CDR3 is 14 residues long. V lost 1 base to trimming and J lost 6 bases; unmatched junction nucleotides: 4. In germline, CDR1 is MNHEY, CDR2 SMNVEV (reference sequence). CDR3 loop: CASSLLGQGAEQYF. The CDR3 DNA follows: TGTGCCAGCAGTTTATTGGGACAGGGTGCCGAGCAGTACTTC.

The CDR3 spells CASSRARTGDYGYTF. The CDR3 region has the DNA TGTGCCAGCAGCCGCGCCCGTACAGGCGACTATGGCTACACCTTC. V gene TRBV7-9 combines with J gene TRBJ1-2; tentatively, D is TRBD1 (5 bases). This CDR3 comprises 15 residues. V was trimmed by 5 bases and J by 3 bases, leaving 16 bases between them. CDR1 and CDR2 (germline): SEHNR, FQNEAQ (reference sequence).

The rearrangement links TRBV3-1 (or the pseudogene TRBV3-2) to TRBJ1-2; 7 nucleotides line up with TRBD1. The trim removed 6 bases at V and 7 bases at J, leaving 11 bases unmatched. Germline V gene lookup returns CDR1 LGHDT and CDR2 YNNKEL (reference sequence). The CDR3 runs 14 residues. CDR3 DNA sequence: TGTGCCAGCAGACAGGACAGGAGAAGTAGTGGCTACACCTTC. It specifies CASRQDRRSSGYTF.

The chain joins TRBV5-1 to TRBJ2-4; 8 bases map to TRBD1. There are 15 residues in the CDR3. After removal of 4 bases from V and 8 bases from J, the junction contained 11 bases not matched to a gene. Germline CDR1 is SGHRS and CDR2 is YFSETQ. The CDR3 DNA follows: TGCGCCAGCAGCAGAACCGGGACAGGTGGGGACATTCAGTACTTC. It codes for CASSRTGTGGDIQYF.

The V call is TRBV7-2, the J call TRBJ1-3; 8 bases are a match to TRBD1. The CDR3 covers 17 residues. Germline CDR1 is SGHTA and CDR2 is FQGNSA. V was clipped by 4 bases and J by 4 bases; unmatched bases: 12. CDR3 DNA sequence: TGTGCCAGCAGCTCCTTAGATAGACAGGGGAGAGGAAACACCATATATTTT. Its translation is CASSSLDRQGRGNTIYF.

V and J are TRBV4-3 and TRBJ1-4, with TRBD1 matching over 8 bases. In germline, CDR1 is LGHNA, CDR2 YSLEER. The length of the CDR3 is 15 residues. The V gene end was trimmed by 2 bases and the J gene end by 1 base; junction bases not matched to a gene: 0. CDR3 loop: CASSQTGGTNEKLFF. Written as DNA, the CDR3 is TGCGCCAGCAGCCAAACAGGGGGAACTAATGAAAAACTGTTTTTT.

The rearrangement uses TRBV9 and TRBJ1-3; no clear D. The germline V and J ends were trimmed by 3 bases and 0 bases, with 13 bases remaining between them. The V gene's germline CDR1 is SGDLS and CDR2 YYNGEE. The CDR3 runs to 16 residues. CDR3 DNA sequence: TGTGCCAGCAGCGCAGACCCACGGTACTCTGGAAACACCATATATTTT. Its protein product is CASSADPRYSGNTIYF. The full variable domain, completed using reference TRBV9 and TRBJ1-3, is DSGVTQTPKHLITATGQRVTLRCSPRSGDLSVYWYQQSLDQGLQFLIQYYNGEERAKGNILERFSAQQFPDLHSELNLSSLELGDSALYFCASSADPRYSGNTIYFGEGSWLTVV.

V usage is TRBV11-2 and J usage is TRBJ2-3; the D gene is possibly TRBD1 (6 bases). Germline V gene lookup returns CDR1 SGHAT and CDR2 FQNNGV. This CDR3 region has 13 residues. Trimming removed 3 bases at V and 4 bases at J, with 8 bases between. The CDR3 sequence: CASSFTGSDTQYF. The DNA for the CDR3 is TGTGCCAGCAGCTTTACAGGGTCAGATACGCAGTATTTT.

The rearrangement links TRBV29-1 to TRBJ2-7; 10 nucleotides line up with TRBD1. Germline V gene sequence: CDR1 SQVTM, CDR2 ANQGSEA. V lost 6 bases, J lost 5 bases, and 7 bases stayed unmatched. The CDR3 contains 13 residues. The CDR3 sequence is CSVGTGVLHEQYF. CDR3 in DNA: TGCAGCGTCGGGACAGGGGTCTTACACGAGCAGTACTTC.

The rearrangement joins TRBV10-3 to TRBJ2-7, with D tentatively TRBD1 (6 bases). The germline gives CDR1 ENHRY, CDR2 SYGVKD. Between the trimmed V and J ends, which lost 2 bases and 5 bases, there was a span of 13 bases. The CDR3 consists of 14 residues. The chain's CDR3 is CAISEGQGMDEQYF. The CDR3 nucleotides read TGTGCCATCAGTGAGGGGCAGGGGATGGACGAGCAGTACTTC.

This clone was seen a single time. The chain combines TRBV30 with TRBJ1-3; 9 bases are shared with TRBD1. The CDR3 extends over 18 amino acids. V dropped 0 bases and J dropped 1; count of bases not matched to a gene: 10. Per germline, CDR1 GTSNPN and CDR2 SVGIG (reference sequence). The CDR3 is CAWSVEGPGTGSGNTIYF. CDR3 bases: TGTGCCTGGAGTGTAGAGGGACCCGGGACAGGGTCTGGAAACACCATATATTTT. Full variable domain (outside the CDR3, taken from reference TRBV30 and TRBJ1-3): SQTIHQWPATLVQPVGSPLSLECTVEGTSNPNLYWYRQAAGRGLQLLFYSVGIGQISSEVPQNLSASRPQDRQFILSSKKLLLSDSGFYLCAWSVEGPGTGSGNTIYFGEGSWLTVV.

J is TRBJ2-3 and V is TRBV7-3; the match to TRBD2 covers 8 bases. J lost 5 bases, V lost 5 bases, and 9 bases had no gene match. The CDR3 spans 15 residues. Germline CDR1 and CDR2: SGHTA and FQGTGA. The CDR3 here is CASSLMGAGVDTQYF. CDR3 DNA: TGTGCCAGCAGCCTGATGGGAGCGGGAGTAGATACGCAGTATTTT.

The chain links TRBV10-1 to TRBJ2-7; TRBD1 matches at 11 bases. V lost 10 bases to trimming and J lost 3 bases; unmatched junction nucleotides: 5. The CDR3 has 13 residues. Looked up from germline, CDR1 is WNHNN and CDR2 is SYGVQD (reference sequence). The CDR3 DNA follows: TGCGCCAAGGACAGGGGGCTGTTCTACGAGCAGTACTTC. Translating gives CAKDRGLFYEQYF.